The 17 T cell receptor beta chains given below trace back to one sample, sequenced in a study of Graves' ophthalmopathy and Graves' hyperthyroidism (dated by TCRdb to 2017 to 2018). These reads were obtained on an Illumina HiSeq 2000. For repertoire sequencing, TCR beta CDR3 regions were amplified from RNA transcripts. A first-round RT-PCR used HTBI primers with the Qiagen OneStep RT-PCR kit, followed by a second-round multiplex PCR, size selection and purification. TCRdb's own reprocessing of the public reads used fastp at Q25 and MiXCR and kept productive beta chains. Entries that share a CDR3 protein sequence are merged under the most common genes and DNA. Counted in this sample were about 220,000 distinct CDR3 sequences; about 22% of them appeared once. The top ten hold around two fifths of the sample. Sequenced material: peripheral blood. These receptor sequences come from a woman between 45 and 65 years old with Graves' ophthalmopathy. Donor details come from another sample of the same person, matched by shared clones.

The chain carries TRBV7-2 and TRBJ1-5; 12 positions agree with TRBD1. V shed 2 bases, J shed 7 bases, and the junction held 12 bases outside the gene matches. Looked up from germline, CDR1 is SGHTA and CDR2 is FQGNSA. The CDR3 is 18 amino acids. Written as DNA, the CDR3 is TGTGCCAGCAGCTTACGCGGGACAGGGGGCGGTAGCCCCCAGCCCCAGCATTTT. This encodes CASSLRGTGGGSPQPQHF.

The rearrangement uses TRBV4-2 and TRBJ1-6; 7 bases fit TRBD1. J gave up 7 bases and V 2 bases, and 5 bases lay outside the gene matches. CDR1 is LGHNA, CDR2 YNFKEQ, per germline. The CDR3 runs 15 residues. CDR3 loop: CASSQSGTANSPLHF. The CDR3 nucleotides are TGTGCCAGCAGCCAATCCGGGACAGCCAATTCACCCCTCCACTTT.

This clonotype showed up many times. This chain joins TRBV6-5 and TRBJ2-7; 8 nucleotides agree with TRBD2. The CDR3 contains 14 residues. V was pared by 0 bases and J by 2 bases, with 0 bases of the junction left unmatched. CDR1 is MNHEY, CDR2 SVGAGI, per germline. The CDR3 DNA sequence: TGTGCCAGCAGTTACTCTAGCGGGGCCTACGAGCAGTACTTC. Translation: CASSYSSGAYEQYF.

This clonotype showed up many times. The chain combines TRBV2 with TRBJ2-5; a possible D gene is TRBD1 (5 bases). Germline assignment: CDR1 SNHLY and CDR2 FYNNEI. The ends were cut back, 7 bases at V and 7 bases at J, with 13 bases in the middle. CDR3 size: 12 residues. The CDR3 nucleotides are TGTGCCAGCATCCCTGAAAGGGGGACCCAGTACTTC. Translated, it gives CASIPERGTQYF.

At least ten counts were recorded for this clonotype. The gene calls are TRBV12-3 or TRBV12-4 and TRBJ2-7; D may be TRBD1 (6 bases). Trimming removed 3 bases at V and 2 bases at J, with 11 bases between. The CDR3 sequence is 14 residues long. The CDR3: CASSFARGPYEQYF. CDR3 sequence (DNA): TGTGCCAGCAGTTTTGCCAGGGGACCCTACGAGCAGTACTTC.

This clonotype turned up a few times. CDR3 nucleotides: TGTGCCAGCAGCCAAGGTTGGACAGGGGGAGACGAGCAGTACTTC. As protein: CASSQGWTGGDEQYF. This chain links TRBV3-1 with TRBJ2-7, with 10 bases identical to TRBD1. This CDR3 contains 15 residues. CDR1 is LGHDT, CDR2 YNNKEL, per germline (reference sequence). V trimming: 1 base; J trimming: 5 bases; junction bases outside the gene matches: 5.

The chain joins TRBV12-3 or TRBV12-4 to TRBJ2-3; 10 bases align to TRBD1. V lost 7 bases, J lost 1 base, and 2 bases stayed unmatched. There are 14 residues in the CDR3. CDR3 amino acids: CASNDRGRTDTQYF. The CDR3 DNA is TGTGCCAGCAACGACAGGGGGCGCACAGATACGCAGTATTTT.

The V gene is TRBV4-1, the J gene TRBJ2-2; no clear D. CDR1 is MGHRA and CDR2 is YSYEKL in the germline V gene. This CDR3 spans 16 amino acids. V lost 0 bases and J lost 3, with 11 bases in between. DNA for the CDR3: TGCGCCAGCAGCCAAGAGGGGAACCCGGACACCGGGGAGCTGTTTTTT. Protein sequence: CASSQEGNPDTGELFF.

The J gene is TRBJ2-3, the V gene TRBV19, with D maybe TRBD2 (5 bases). Germline V gene sequence: CDR1 LNHDA, CDR2 SQIVND (reference sequence). V shed 5 bases and J shed 1 base, with 16 bases lying between them. This CDR3 has 16 amino acids. The CDR3 sequence is CASSESGQRRTDTQYF. CDR3 nucleotides: TGTGCCAGTAGTGAGTCTGGCCAGCGGCGCACAGATACGCAGTATTTT.

This clonotype was seen repeatedly, ten times or more. The gene calls are TRBV12-3 or TRBV12-4 and TRBJ2-7; 7 nucleotides match TRBD1. CDR3 size: 14 residues. The V and J ends lost 5 bases and 3 bases, in that order; junction bases with no gene match: 7. CDR3 nucleotides: TGTGCCAGCAGTATACAGGGGTCCGTCTACGAGCAGTACTTC. It codes for CASSIQGSVYEQYF.

V and J are TRBV20-1 and TRBJ2-5; 9 bases line up with TRBD2. Germline V lookup: CDR1 DFQATT, CDR2 SNEGSKA (reference sequence). V gave up 3 bases and J gave up 1 base; unmatched junction bases: 6. The CDR3 consists of 15 residues. As DNA, the CDR3 is TGCAGTGCTAGGTCAATAGCGGGGGTCCAAGAGACCCAGTACTTC. Translated: CSARSIAGVQETQYF.

This clonotype was found many times. The chain carries TRBV20-1 and TRBJ1-2; 8 bases fit TRBD1. The CDR3 is 18 residues long. The germline V gene has CDR1 DFQATT and CDR2 SNEGSKA (reference sequence). Losses at the gene ends were 2 bases for V and 1 base for J; bases not matched to a gene: 15. The CDR3 protein is CSARQGTGPPSVNYGYTF. Here the CDR3 DNA reads TGCAGTGCTAGACAGGGGACAGGCCCTCCTTCCGTTAACTATGGCTACACCTTC.

There are many counts of this clonotype. The chain employs TRBV12-3 or TRBV12-4 and TRBJ2-7, with D hard to call. The CDR3 is 12 residues long. V lost 8 bases and J lost 2, with 10 bases in between. CDR3 amino acids: CASGRVAYEQYF. CDR3 bases: TGTGCCAGCGGAAGGGTCGCCTACGAGCAGTACTTC.

On this clonotype: The junction departs from germline at one end; a sequencing error may be responsible. V usage is TRBV12-3 or TRBV12-4 and J usage is TRBJ2-5; 7 bases align to TRBD2. The CDR3 sequence is 13 residues long. DNA of the CDR3: TGTGCCATCAGTCCCAGCGGGAAGGAGATCCAGTACTTC. It is translated as CAISPSGKEIQYF.

Ten or more counts support this clonotype. The rearrangement joins TRBV20-1 to TRBJ2-7; 7 bases match TRBD1. The V gene end was trimmed by 6 bases and the J gene end by 4 bases; junction bases not matched to a gene: 6. This CDR3 is built from 12 residues. The germline gives CDR1 DFQATT, CDR2 SNEGSKA (reference sequence). The CDR3 protein is CSAEGAGYEQYF. Written as DNA, the CDR3 is TGCAGTGCAGAGGGGGCAGGGTACGAGCAGTACTTC.

The table lists this clonotype with many counts. This chain links TRBV20-1 with TRBJ2-7; TRBD1 matches at 9 bases. From germline, CDR1 is DFQATT and CDR2 SNEGSKA (reference sequence). The V gene end was trimmed by 2 bases and the J gene end by 2 bases; junction bases not matched to a gene: 4. This CDR3 region has 14 residues. As DNA, the CDR3 is TGCAGTGCTAGACCTGGACAGGGGACCTACGAGCAGTACTTC. This translates into CSARPGQGTYEQYF.

The chain uses TRBV6-1 and TRBJ2-7, with D possibly matching TRBD1 (5 bases). Per germline, CDR1 MNHNS and CDR2 SASEGT. V was pared by 5 bases and J by 4 bases, with 9 bases between. The length of the CDR3 is 12 residues. CDR3 sequence (DNA): TGTGCCAGCAGTCGGTCAGGGTACGAGCAGTACTTC. Translating gives CASSRSGYEQYF.